These 26 T cell receptor beta chains were all obtained from the same sample, sequenced in a study of identical twins. TCRdb called the 5' RACE reads again in MiXCR, with one record for every CDR3 protein. The sample holds fewer than 900,000 distinct CDR3 sequences, about 20% seen once. The data also belong to a second study, concerning T cells expressing NK-cell markers.

Material: PBMCs. The receptors shown here come from a woman younger than 30 in good health.

This clonotype was observed a handful of times. CDR3 nucleotide sequence: TGTGCCAGCAGCTTAGATGCGGGAGGGAGCTACGAGCAGTACTTC. Its translation: CASSLDAGGSYEQYF. The chain employs TRBV7-2 and TRBJ2-7; 9 nucleotides agree with TRBD2. CDR1 and CDR2 (germline): SGHTA, FQGNSA. There are 15 residues in the CDR3. V was clipped by 1 base and J by 3 bases; unmatched bases: 4.

The DNA for the CDR3 is TGTGCCACCACCACATATTTTAGTGAGCAGTTCTTC. Translation: CATTTYFSEQFF. The chain has TRBV15 and TRBJ2-1; the D is unclear. The V end lost 7 bases, the J end lost 9 bases, and 13 bases lay between the germline ends. This CDR3 has 12 residues. The germline V gene encodes CDR1 LNHNV and CDR2 YYDKDF (reference sequence).

In its sample, this clonotype was seen many times. J is TRBJ1-2 and V is TRBV12-3 or TRBV12-4; TRBD1 matches 8 bases. The CDR3 has 13 residues. J gave up 3 bases and V 8 bases, and 5 bases lay outside the gene matches. The CDR3 here is CASSPDRDYGYTF. The DNA for the CDR3 is TGTGCCAGCTCACCGGACAGGGACTATGGCTACACCTTC.

This clonotype occurred a few times. This chain connects TRBV20-1 to TRBJ2-1; 11 nucleotides match TRBD2. Germline trimming cut 2 bases from V and 8 bases from J; bases unmatched to any gene: 11. Germline V CDR1 and CDR2: DFQATT, SNEGSKA (reference sequence). This CDR3 region has 16 residues. CDR3 DNA sequence: TGCAGTGCTAGATCCCGGCCTAGCGGGGGGCCCCATGAGCAGTTCTTC. This sequence encodes CSARSRPSGGPHEQFF.

This clonotype was detected once. This chain uses TRBV3-1 with TRBJ2-5, with TRBD2 as a possible D gene (5 bases). Trimming removed 2 bases at V and 2 bases at J, with 9 bases between. The CDR3 has 14 amino acids. CDR1 and CDR2 from the germline V gene are LGHDT and YNNKEL (reference sequence). CDR3 DNA: TGTGCCAGCAGCCAACCCACGGGACAAGAGACCCAGTACTTC. It is translated as CASSQPTGQETQYF.

This clonotype was counted many times. V usage is TRBV7-9 and J usage is TRBJ1-2, with a weak D call TRBD1 (5 bases). The V end lost 4 bases, the J end lost 6 bases, and 9 bases lay between the germline ends. The CDR3 has 12 residues. Germline V gene data show CDR1 as SEHNR and CDR2 as FQNEAQ (reference sequence). The CDR3 DNA reads as TGTGCCAGCAGCTCACGGGGCAATGGCTACACCTTC. This codes for CASSSRGNGYTF.

This clonotype was recorded a few times. V gene TRBV9 combines with J gene TRBJ2-3; D might be TRBD1 or TRBD2, each matching 5 bases. The CDR3 runs to 15 residues. V was trimmed by 7 bases and J by 2 bases, leaving 17 bases between them. Germline V gives CDR1 SGDLS, CDR2 YYNGEE. CDR3 in amino acids: CASGSRGAHTDTQYF. The CDR3 nucleotides are TGTGCCAGCGGGAGTAGAGGGGCTCACACAGATACGCAGTATTTT.

By share, this clonotype counts as medium-sized. The V call is TRBV20-1, the J call TRBJ1-1, with D maybe TRBD1 (6 bases). V was trimmed by 3 bases and J by 5 bases, leaving 19 bases between them. Germline assignment: CDR1 DFQATT and CDR2 SNEGSKA (reference sequence). This CDR3 has 15 residues. CDR3 DNA sequence: TGCAGTGCTAGTTTCCCCAAACAGGGAACAACTGAAGCTTTCTTT. Translating it yields CSASFPKQGTTEAFF.

The chain links TRBV6-2 or TRBV6-3 to TRBJ2-1; 10 positions agree with TRBD1. The CDR3 sequence is 16 residues long. Germline-derived CDR1 and CDR2 are MNHEY and SVGEGT. Unmatched junction bases numbered 9, after V lost 6 bases and J lost 4 bases. This chain's CDR3 is CASRGQGTRTYNEQFF. In nucleotides, the CDR3 is TGTGCCAGCAGGGGACAGGGGACCCGGACGTACAATGAGCAGTTCTTC.

The J gene is TRBJ2-3, the V gene TRBV7-8; D unclear. This CDR3 is 15 amino acids long. CDR1 SGHVS and CDR2 FQNEAQ come from the germline V gene. The V gene lost 0 bases and the J gene lost 8 bases, with 15 bases spanning the gap. The CDR3 DNA follows: TGTGCCAGCAGCTTAGCCCTTACCGTTATGGGTACGCAGTATTTT. Its translation: CASSLALTVMGTQYF.

The CDR3 loop reads CASSPAGTDGYTF. CDR3 sequence (DNA): TGTGCCAGCAGCCCCGCGGGGACAGATGGCTACACCTTC. The chain recombines TRBV5-4 with TRBJ1-2, with 7 positions matching TRBD1. The CDR3 is 13 residues long. The ends lost 4 bases at V and 6 bases at J; junction bases unmatched: 6. Germline CDR1 and CDR2: SGHNT and YYREEE (reference sequence).

In its sample, this clonotype was seen a few times. The chain employs TRBV6-5 and TRBJ2-7; tentative D call: TRBD2 (5 bases). V was clipped by 2 bases and J by 6 bases, with 17 bases between them. CDR3 length: 15 residues. The germline V gene encodes CDR1 MNHEY and CDR2 SVGAGI. CDR3 DNA sequence: TGTGCCAGCAGTTACACCGCTGGGTTAGGGAGCGAGCAGTACTTC. This gives the protein CASSYTAGLGSEQYF.

This clonotype was seen at least ten times. CDR3 sequence reads: CASSLMTSGSNEQFF. The CDR3 coding sequence is TGTGCCAGCAGCTTGATGACTAGCGGATCGAATGAGCAGTTCTTC. The chain employs TRBV5-4 and TRBJ2-1, with 9 nucleotides matching TRBD2. The V and J ends lost 1 base and 7 bases, in that order; junction bases with no gene match: 6. Germline V CDR1 and CDR2: SGHNT, YYREEE (reference sequence). The CDR3 covers 15 residues. Full variable domain (outside the CDR3, taken from reference TRBV5-4 and TRBJ2-1): ETGVTQSPTHLIKTRGQQVTLRCSSQSGHNTVSWYQQALGQGPQFIFQYYREEENGRGNFPPRFSGLQFPNYSSELNVNALELDDSALYLCASSLMTSGSNEQFFGPGTRLTVL.

For the CDR3, the DNA is TGCAGTGCTCACAGCGCGTTGGGCACTGAAGCTTTCTTT. It codes for CSAHSALGTEAFF. The chain couples TRBV20-1 to TRBJ1-1, with D hard to call. There are 13 residues in the CDR3. Looked up from germline, CDR1 is DFQATT and CDR2 is SNEGSKA (reference sequence). With 5 bases removed from V and 4 bases from J, the gap between germline ends came to 14 bases.

V is TRBV5-1 and J is TRBJ2-1; no clear D gene. V gave up 5 bases and J gave up 0 bases, with 12 bases separating them. The CDR3 runs to 15 residues. Germline V gene data show CDR1 as SGHRS and CDR2 as YFSETQ. CDR3 coding DNA: TGCGCCAGCAGAACATCGGGCCTCTCCTACAATGAGCAGTTCTTC. It is translated as CASRTSGLSYNEQFF.

The DNA for the CDR3 is TGTGCCAGCAGTGAGCCAGCGGGAGGGGGAGATACGCAGTATTTT. Its protein is CASSEPAGGGDTQYF. The chain has TRBV25-1 and TRBJ2-3; TRBD2 matches 10 bases. The CDR3 runs to 15 residues. V trimming: 3 bases; J trimming: 5 bases; junction bases outside the gene matches: 5. Germline values: CDR1 MGHDK, CDR2 SYGVNS.

The V gene is TRBV4-2, the J gene TRBJ2-2; D remains ambiguous. Per the germline V gene, CDR1 is LGHNA and CDR2 is YNFKEQ. The CDR3 has 15 amino acids. V lost 0 bases to trimming and J lost 4 bases, with 9 bases between them. The CDR3 nucleotides read TGTGCCAGCAGCCAAGACGTGAGGCCCACCGGGGAGCTGTTTTTT. Residues: CASSQDVRPTGELFF.

A few counts support this clonotype. The chain joins TRBV29-1 to TRBJ2-7; D gene uncertain. The CDR3 length is 12 residues. CDR1 and CDR2 (germline): SQVTM, ANQGSEA. The germline V and J ends were trimmed by 4 bases and 1 base, with 8 bases remaining between them. The DNA of the CDR3 is TGCAGCGTTGTTGTTATTTCCTACGAGCAGTACTTC. Its protein is CSVVVISYEQYF.

The rearrangement joins TRBV12-3 or TRBV12-4 to TRBJ1-2; 7 nucleotides match TRBD1. The V and J ends lost 6 bases and 11 bases, in that order; junction bases with no gene match: 9. This CDR3 has 12 amino acids. Written as DNA, the CDR3 is TGTGCCAGCAGCCGACAGGGATTGAGGTACACCTTC. Its protein is CASSRQGLRYTF.

The CDR3 spells CASSLALGPSGRAGDTQYF. The CDR3 DNA reads as TGTGCCAGCAGCTTAGCGCTCGGGCCTAGCGGGAGGGCAGGAGATACGCAGTATTTT. V usage is TRBV7-2 and J usage is TRBJ2-3, with 12 bases aligning to TRBD2. This CDR3 contains 19 residues. With V trimmed by 0 bases and J by 5 bases, 12 bases remained unmatched. The V gene's germline CDR1 is SGHTA and CDR2 FQGNSA.

The chain links TRBV7-9 to TRBJ2-1, with D possibly called TRBD1 or TRBD2 (6 bases each). V lost 11 bases, J lost 8 bases, and 19 bases lay in between. The germline CDR1 and CDR2 sequences are SEHNR and FQNEAQ (reference sequence). This CDR3 contains 13 residues. CDR3 DNA sequence: TGTGCCGGGGGGCCCCCCGGCAGAGATGAGCAGTTCTTC. Residues: CAGGPPGRDEQFF.

The sample holds a few counts of this clonotype. The chain uses TRBV20-1 and TRBJ1-2; D unclear. Trimming shortened V by 6 bases and J by 6 bases, and 11 bases separated the two germline ends. The CDR3 runs 11 residues. Germline CDR1 and CDR2: DFQATT and SNEGSKA (reference sequence). CDR3 coding DNA: TGCAGTGCCCCCCTCGGTCATGGCTACACCTTC. This codes for CSAPLGHGYTF.

This clonotype was picked up a small number of times. The rearrangement joins TRBV7-6 to TRBJ2-2; TRBD1 is a possible D gene (5 bases). V was shortened by 2 bases and J by 6 bases, with 16 bases between the two germline ends. The CDR3 contains 16 residues. The germline V gene has CDR1 SGHVS and CDR2 FNYEAQ. CDR3 DNA: TGTGCCAGCAGCTTAATAGGGCAGGGCAATGCCGGGGAGCTGTTTTTT. Protein sequence: CASSLIGQGNAGELFF.

The V and J genes are TRBV19 and TRBJ1-1; 8 positions match TRBD1. The CDR3 is 13 amino acids. The V gene's germline CDR1 is LNHDA and CDR2 SQIVND (reference sequence). This CDR3 reads CATRDRGWTEAFF. CDR3 sequence (DNA): TGTGCTACCCGAGACAGGGGTTGGACTGAAGCTTTCTTT.

This clonotype has only a few counts. The V and J genes are TRBV11-2 and TRBJ2-5; D remains ambiguous. Germline assignment: CDR1 SGHAT and CDR2 FQNNGV. The CDR3 is 15 amino acids. Trimming took 1 base from V and 0 from J, leaving 9 bases between them. The DNA of the CDR3 is TGTGCCAGCAGCTTAGGGTTCTCATACCAAGAGACCCAGTACTTC. Translation: CASSLGFSYQETQYF.

The rearrangement joins TRBV20-1 to TRBJ2-3, with a possible D match to TRBD1 (6 bases). The V end lost 3 bases, the J end lost 5 bases, and 12 bases lay between the germline ends. There are 13 residues in the CDR3. CDR1 and CDR2 (germline): DFQATT, SNEGSKA (reference sequence). This chain's CDR3 is CSASRQGGDTQYF. In DNA, the CDR3 is TGCAGTGCTAGCCGGCAAGGGGGAGATACGCAGTATTTT.